What follows are 29 T cell receptor beta chains derived from one specimen sequenced in a study of cytomegalovirus exposure and HLA in healthy donors. Vbeta (60) and Jbeta (13) primers were used in the PCR. Produced via immunoSEQ multiplex PCR; TCRdb's table is partial and in-frame only. The sample consists of under 200,000 clones, approximately 80% of them appearing once. Sequencing used PBMCs. These receptors originate from a woman aged 45-60 years in good health and CMV-seronegative.

This clone came up once. The chain couples TRBV27 to TRBJ1-4; D possibly corresponds to TRBD1 (6 bases). V was clipped by 3 bases and J by 0 bases, with 11 bases between them. The germline gives CDR1 MNHEY, CDR2 SMNVEV (reference sequence). CDR3 size: 16 residues. The CDR3 protein is CASSFGGRTTNEKLFF. The CDR3 DNA is TGTGCCAGCAGTTTCGGGGGGCGTACAACTAATGAAAAACTGTTTTTT.

This clone was seen a few times. The chain has TRBV6-6 and TRBJ1-5; no definite D call. CDR3 length equals 14 residues. Germline V gene lookup returns CDR1 MNHNY and CDR2 SVGAGI (reference sequence). Trimming shortened V by 0 bases and J by 3 bases, and 6 bases separated the two germline ends. CDR3 DNA: TGTGCCAGCAGTTACTCCCCAGACAATCAGCCCCAGCATTTT. This sequence encodes CASSYSPDNQPQHF.

V and J are TRBV11-2 and TRBJ2-5; D is perhaps TRBD1 (6 bases). Germline V CDR1 and CDR2: SGHAT, FQNNGV. Trimming took 4 bases from V and 2 from J, leaving 26 bases between them. The CDR3 has 19 amino acids. In DNA form, the CDR3 reads TGTGCCAGCAGCTCTCGAATTGGGGCAGGGGCCCTGGGGCAAGAGACCCAGTACTTC. Residues: CASSSRIGAGALGQETQYF.

The chain employs TRBV7-8 and TRBJ2-3; 8 positions agree with TRBD2. The CDR3 runs 14 residues. CDR1 is SGHVS and CDR2 is FQNEAQ in the germline V gene. The J segment lost 6 bases and the V segment lost 1 base, leaving 3 bases of the junction unmatched. CDR3 coding DNA: TGTGCCAGCAGCTTAGGGGCTAGCGGGGATACGCAGTATTTT. Protein: CASSLGASGDTQYF. The whole variable domain, filled in from reference TRBV7-8 and TRBJ2-3, reads GAGVSQSPRYKVAKRGQDVALRCDPISGHVSLFWYQQALGQGPEFLTYFQNEAQLDKSGLPSDRFFAERPEGSVSTLKIQRTQQEDSAVYLCASSLGASGDTQYFGPGTRLTVL.

This rearrangement joins TRBV6-5 to TRBJ2-3, with unresolved D. V lost 6 bases, J lost 0 bases, and 7 bases lay in between. Germline V lookup: CDR1 MNHEY, CDR2 SVGAGI. The CDR3 spans 13 residues. The CDR3 DNA follows: TGTGCCAGCAGCTTGACTAGCACAGATACGCAGTATTTT. Its translation: CASSLTSTDTQYF.

This sequence joins TRBV6-1 and TRBJ2-3; a weak D match, TRBD2 (6 bases). Per the germline V gene, CDR1 is MNHNS and CDR2 is SASEGT. With 3 bases removed from V and 4 bases from J, the gap between germline ends came to 8 bases. The CDR3 totals 13 residues. In DNA form, the CDR3 reads TGTGCCAGCAGTGATTGGGGGGCAGATACGCAGTATTTT. Translated, it gives CASSDWGADTQYF.

The V and J genes are TRBV5-1 and TRBJ2-7, with TRBD2 as a possible D gene (5 bases). Trimming pared 4 bases from V and 0 bases from J, leaving 5 bases between. CDR1 is SGHRS, CDR2 YFSETQ, per germline. The CDR3 consists of 12 residues. CDR3 sequence (DNA): TGCGCCAGCAGCGGGAGCTCCTACGAGCAGTACTTC. Translated, it gives CASSGSSYEQYF.

The gene calls are TRBV7-2 and TRBJ1-2; 7 bases match TRBD1. The trim removed 3 bases at V and 8 bases at J, leaving 18 bases unmatched. This CDR3 comprises 17 residues. CDR1 is SGHTA and CDR2 is FQGNSA in the germline V gene. For the CDR3, the DNA is TGTGCCAGCAGCTTCTCATTATCGGACAGGCCCCTCGGCGGCTACACCTTC. Translation: CASSFSLSDRPLGGYTF.

V is TRBV7-2 and J is TRBJ1-5; TRBD1 matches at 7 bases. CDR3 size: 15 residues. The V segment lost 4 bases and the J segment 7 bases; nucleotides outside the gene matches: 10. The germline V gene has CDR1 SGHTA and CDR2 FQGNSA. DNA for the CDR3: TGTGCCAGCAGCTCGCAACAGGGGTCATACCAGCCCCAGCATTTT. This encodes CASSSQQGSYQPQHF.

V gene TRBV7-9 combines with J gene TRBJ1-3; 11 nucleotides match TRBD1. With 4 bases clipped from V and 8 bases from J, the junction kept 13 bases outside the gene matches. The CDR3 consists of 17 residues. Germline V gene lookup returns CDR1 SEHNR and CDR2 FQNEAQ (reference sequence). The CDR3, as DNA: TGTGCCAGCAGCTGGGTGTTCAGGACAGGGGGCTCGGACACCATATATTTT. Residues: CASSWVFRTGGSDTIYF. The complete variable domain, with remaining parts taken from reference TRBV7-9 and TRBJ1-3, reads DTGVSQNPRHKITKRGQNVTFRCDPISEHNRLYWYRQTLGQGPEFLTYFQNEAQLEKSRLLSDRFSAERPKGSFSTLEIQRTEQGDSAMYLCASSWVFRTGGSDTIYFGEGSWLTVV.

In DNA, the CDR3 is TGTGCCAGCAAACGCAGACAGGGACGGGTGCAGCCCCAGCATTTT. It yields the protein CASKRRQGRVQPQHF. The gene calls are TRBV28 and TRBJ1-5; 7 nucleotides match TRBD1. There are 15 residues in the CDR3. Germline V gives CDR1 MDHEN, CDR2 SYDVKM. With V trimmed by 7 bases and J by 7 bases, 13 bases remained unmatched.

V and J are TRBV7-2 and TRBJ1-5; D call uncertain. The CDR3 spans 12 residues. Germline-derived CDR1 and CDR2 are SGHTA and FQGNSA. V was trimmed by 3 bases and J by 5 bases, leaving 5 bases between them. The DNA for the CDR3 is TGTGCCAGCAGCTTGCGGGATCAGCCCCAGCATTTT. As protein: CASSLRDQPQHF.

The chain uses TRBV7-2 and TRBJ2-1, with 7 bases identical to TRBD2. Germline CDR1 reads SGHTA; CDR2 reads FQGNSA. The CDR3 sequence is 15 residues long. Trimming at V came to 1 base and at J to 10 bases, leaving 10 bases not matched to a gene. CDR3 sequence reads: CASSLEFSRGEEQFF. The CDR3, as DNA: TGTGCCAGCAGCTTAGAGTTCTCCCGGGGGGAAGAGCAGTTCTTC.

The rearrangement uses TRBV30 and TRBJ1-2; maybe TRBD1 (6 bases). Germline V lookup: CDR1 GTSNPN, CDR2 SVGIG (reference sequence). This CDR3 is 13 amino acids long. The V gene lost 0 bases and the J gene lost 8 bases, with 13 bases spanning the gap. The CDR3 DNA reads TGTGCCTGGAGTGTACACGGGGGGCTCGGCTACACCTTC. Translation gives CAWSVHGGLGYTF.

This clone was observed a few times. The CDR3 spells CASRTGGVYEQYF. DNA of the CDR3: TGTGCCAGCCGTACAGGGGGAGTTTACGAGCAGTACTTC. This sequence joins TRBV25-1 and TRBJ2-7; TRBD1 agrees at 8 bases. The CDR3 has 13 residues. Trimming cost V 8 bases and J 4 bases; bases outside gene matches: 7. Looked up from germline, CDR1 is MGHDK and CDR2 is SYGVNS.

This clone has only one observation. The rearrangement links TRBV11-2 to TRBJ1-2, with D possibly being TRBD1 (6 bases). The V end was cut by 6 bases, the J end by 4 bases, with 12 bases between. Germline V lookup: CDR1 SGHAT, CDR2 FQNNGV. CDR3 size: 13 residues. This CDR3 is CASSLGTFYGYTF. As DNA, the CDR3 is TGTGCCAGCAGTTTGGGGACATTCTATGGCTACACCTTC. Complete variable domain (other parts from reference TRBV11-2 and TRBJ1-2): EAGVAQSPRYKIIEKRQSVAFWCNPISGHATLYWYQQILGQGPKLLIQFQNNGVVDDSQLPKDRFSAERLKGVDSTLKIQPAKLEDSAVYLCASSLGTFYGYTFGSGTRLTVV.

V and J are TRBV19 and TRBJ2-5, with 8 bases that match TRBD2. The closer fit of TRBJ2-7 to the DNA end suggests the J call may be wrong. CDR3 size: 14 residues. In germline, CDR1 is LNHDA, CDR2 SQIVND (reference sequence). The CDR3 sequence: CASKLSGSSYEQYF. The CDR3 region has the DNA TGTGCCAGTAAGTTGAGCGGGAGCTCCTACGAGCAGTACTTC.

V and J are TRBV7-2 and TRBJ2-3, with TRBD2 matching over 8 bases. From germline, CDR1 is SGHTA and CDR2 FQGNSA. The CDR3 is made up of 16 amino acids. The V and J ends lost 3 bases and 3 bases, in that order; junction bases with no gene match: 8. The CDR3, as DNA: TGTGCCAGCAGCTTTCTCAGCGGGAGTGGGACAGATACGCAGTATTTT. Encoded protein: CASSFLSGSGTDTQYF.

This chain joins TRBV30 and TRBJ2-7, with 9 nucleotides matching TRBD1. The junction had 8 bases not matched to a gene; V was cut back by 4 bases and J by 1 base. There are 15 residues in the CDR3. Germline values: CDR1 GTSNPN, CDR2 SVGIG (reference sequence). CDR3 DNA: TGTGCCTGGATTTTAAAAGGACAGGGGTCCTACGAGCAGTACTTC. Translated: CAWILKGQGSYEQYF.

This clone was seen a few times. The chain combines TRBV29-1 with TRBJ2-2; 9 positions agree with TRBD1. The V gene's germline CDR1 is SQVTM and CDR2 ANQGSEA. V trimming: 5 bases; J trimming: 3 bases; junction bases outside the gene matches: 4. This CDR3 has 14 amino acids. As DNA, the CDR3 is TGCAGCGTTCAGACAGGGGGGGACACCGGGGAGCTGTTTTTT. Protein sequence: CSVQTGGDTGELFF.

V gene TRBV28 combines with J gene TRBJ2-7, with D uncertain. The CDR3 is 14 amino acids. CDR1 and CDR2 from the germline V gene are MDHEN and SYDVKM. Trimming took off 4 bases at V and 2 bases at J, with 12 bases between the two ends. This chain's CDR3 is CASSSYYKTYEQYF. Here the CDR3 DNA reads TGTGCCAGCAGTTCGTACTACAAAACCTACGAGCAGTACTTC.

This chain links TRBV7-9 with TRBJ2-1; TRBD2 is a possible D gene (5 bases). With 2 bases removed from V and 7 bases from J, the gap between germline ends came to 6 bases. CDR1 and CDR2 (germline): SEHNR, FQNEAQ (reference sequence). This CDR3 spans 12 amino acids. The CDR3 reads CASSLRGNEQFF. As DNA, the CDR3 is TGTGCCAGCAGCTTACGGGGAAATGAGCAGTTCTTC. Full variable domain (remainder filled in from reference TRBV7-9 and TRBJ2-1): DTGVSQNPRHKITKRGQNVTFRCDPISEHNRLYWYRQTLGQGPEFLTYFQNEAQLEKSRLLSDRFSAERPKGSFSTLEIQRTEQGDSAMYLCASSLRGNEQFFGPGTRLTVL.

This chain uses TRBV5-1 with TRBJ1-1, with TRBD1 as a possible D gene (5 bases). CDR3 size: 17 residues. Trimming removed 4 bases from V and 5 bases from J, with 24 bases in between. Looked up from germline, CDR1 is SGHRS and CDR2 is YFSETQ. As DNA, the CDR3 is TGCGCCAGCAGCCTGGGGGGTTGGAGCGCCGGAGGTACTGAAGCTTTCTTT. It is translated as CASSLGGWSAGGTEAFF.

To note about this clone: Other DNA sequences in this sample translate to the same CDR3. The chain recombines TRBV4-3 with TRBJ1-6, with 9 nucleotides matching TRBD1. The germline CDR1 and CDR2 sequences are LGHNA and YSLEER. The J segment lost 13 bases and the V segment lost 8 bases, leaving 15 bases of the junction unmatched. The CDR3 is 15 residues long. As DNA, the CDR3 is TGCGCCAGCGGTACAGGGGGCGGGTTGGGTTCCCCCCTCCACTTT. The encoded protein is CASGTGGGLGSPLHF.

This sequence joins TRBV6-1 and TRBJ2-5, with unresolved D. Trimming removed 7 bases at V and 11 bases at J, with 14 bases between. The CDR3 sequence is 11 residues long. Germline V gene sequence: CDR1 MNHNS, CDR2 SASEGT. CDR3 amino acids: CASNRVGEQYF. CDR3 bases: TGTGCCAGCAACCGGGTCGGTGAGCAGTACTTC.

This chain links TRBV6-6 with TRBJ1-1; 9 bases agree with TRBD1. The CDR3 runs 16 residues. CDR1 is MNHNY, CDR2 SVGAGI, per germline (reference sequence). The V gene end was trimmed by 2 bases and the J gene end by 5 bases; junction bases not matched to a gene: 9. In nucleotides, the CDR3 is TGTGCCAGCAGTTACCCCCGGGACAGGGTAAGGACTGAAGCTTTCTTT. Translating it yields CASSYPRDRVRTEAFF.

The CDR3, as DNA: TGTGCCAGCAGCTTAGATCGGGACAGGGAAAGGGAAGCTTTCTTT. Translation gives CASSLDRDREREAFF. V is TRBV7-9 and J is TRBJ1-1; 9 bases line up with TRBD1. CDR1 and CDR2 (germline): SEHNR, FQNEAQ (reference sequence). J lost 8 bases, V lost 1 base, and 8 bases had no gene match. The CDR3 consists of 15 residues.

The rearrangement links TRBV27 to TRBJ1-6, with 7 nucleotides matching TRBD1. From germline, CDR1 is MNHEY and CDR2 SMNVEV (reference sequence). The CDR3 sequence is 14 residues long. V dropped 7 bases and J dropped 8; count of bases not matched to a gene: 8. The CDR3 nucleotides read TGTGCCAGCACCGTCCAGGGGGGCGATTCACCCCTCCACTTT. This gives the protein CASTVQGGDSPLHF.

CDR3 amino acids: CASSLTGRETQYF. CDR3 sequence (DNA): TGTGCCAGCAGCCTGACAGGGAGAGAGACCCAGTACTTC. This chain connects TRBV6-1 to TRBJ2-5; TRBD1 matches at 7 bases. Germline CDR1 and CDR2: MNHNS and SASEGT. The CDR3 has 13 amino acids. J gave up 4 bases and V 6 bases, and 5 bases lay outside the gene matches.